This T cell receptor (beta chain) stems from a study of CXCR3-negative and CXCR3-positive naive CD8 T cells. Study at large: The TRB read total, about 130 million, broke down to about 1.5 +/- 0.3 million reads per library.

Definition of naive CD8+ T cells rested on a CD45RO-CCR7+CD27+CD95- profile. UMI-labeled 5' RACE TRB cDNA libraries were prepared from the cells. For each CDR3 protein, TCRdb gives one entry from its re-call of the 5' RACE reads, without DNA. This table lists over 50,000 distinct CDR3 sequences. Germline CDR1 and CDR2: LNHDA and SQIVND (reference sequence). This CDR3 is built from 15 residues. Findings and caveats of the study: Comparison of naive cells showed more hydrophobic TRB CDR3s in CXCR3-positive than in CXCR3-negative naive cells. Freshly isolated PBMCs were used in most assays, given partial CXCR3 loss after freezing. Comparably high diversity was seen in both naive subsets, and much lower diversity in memory CD8+ cells.

Details on this clonotype: Its target is not known.

The specimen sequenced was naive CXCR3+ CD8+ T cells from blood. Subset specified: CD45RO-CCR7+CD27+CD95- naive CD8+ T cells expressing CXCR3 (TNR3+). V and J are TRBV19 and TRBJ2-7; TCRdb returns TRBD1, unconfirmable since there is no DNA. The clonotype originates from a human donor in good health. Some clones in this sample may be carry-over from other donors' samples. CDR3: CASSPTGSSSYEQYF.